These 10 T cell receptor beta chains were all obtained from the same sample, sequenced in a study of a mutant IDH1 vaccine in newly diagnosed glioma. TCRdb's table, derived via immunoSEQ multiplex PCR, lists solely in-frame clones and lacks some. In the table there are approximately 60,000 clones, about 81% of which are singletons. Sample time point: week 23, last vaccination. Topical imiquimod was applied with each vaccine dose, which held 300 ug of mutant IDH1 20-mer peptide. These TCRs are of unknown antigen specificity. The sample consisted of PBMCs, taken from a glioma patient whose treatment included an IDH1 peptide vaccine. Source of these receptors: a woman between 40 and 55 years old with glioma. Some clones in this sample may be carry-over from other donors' samples.

The chain employs TRBV5-4 and TRBJ1-5; 7 bases fit TRBD1. This CDR3 region has 16 residues. V shed 2 bases, J shed 6 bases, and the junction held 11 bases outside the gene matches. CDR1 SGHNT and CDR2 YYREEE come from the germline V gene (reference sequence). The CDR3 loop reads CASSFGGTQGSQPQHF. The CDR3 DNA reads TGTGCCAGCAGCTTCGGTGGGACACAGGGGAGTCAGCCCCAGCATTTT.

The V and J genes are TRBV5-1 and TRBJ2-1; TRBD1 is a possible D gene (5 bases). The germline V gene encodes CDR1 SGHRS and CDR2 YFSETQ. With 0 bases removed from V and 8 bases from J, the gap between germline ends came to 12 bases. The CDR3 sequence is 14 residues long. The CDR3 DNA reads as TGCGCCAGCAGCTTGGGACAGACAGACGATGAGCAGTTCTTC. Translation gives CASSLGQTDDEQFF.

This clone was seen a handful of times. The chain links TRBV6-6 to TRBJ1-1, with D possibly matching TRBD1 (6 bases). Trimming stripped 0 bases from V and 1 base from J, with 9 bases between. The length of the CDR3 is 15 residues. CDR1 is MNHNY, CDR2 SVGAGI, per germline (reference sequence). The CDR3 nucleotides are TGTGCCAGCAGTTACTCGTGGGGGCAGAACACTGAAGCTTTCTTT. Translation gives CASSYSWGQNTEAFF.

The chain is built from TRBV7-2 and TRBJ1-4, with 10 bases identical to TRBD1. The germline V gene has CDR1 SGHTA and CDR2 FQGNSA. The V segment lost 1 base and the J segment 4 bases; nucleotides outside the gene matches: 9. This CDR3 has 18 residues. Here the CDR3 reads CASSLGTGGLVFNEKLFF. The DNA for the CDR3 is TGTGCCAGCAGCTTAGGGACAGGGGGATTGGTGTTTAATGAAAAACTGTTTTTT.

The chain joins TRBV30 to TRBJ1-4; D remains ambiguous. The germline gives CDR1 GTSNPN, CDR2 SVGIG (reference sequence). V was clipped by 0 bases and J by 3 bases, with 8 bases between them. The CDR3 runs 14 residues. CDR3 in DNA: TGTGCCTGGAGTGTATGGGATGCTAATGAAAAACTGTTTTTT. Translation: CAWSVWDANEKLFF.

The genes are TRBV5-4 and TRBJ1-6, with 9 bases aligning to TRBD1. Looked up from germline, CDR1 is SGHNT and CDR2 is YYREEE (reference sequence). V was clipped by 3 bases and J by 8 bases; unmatched bases: 6. The CDR3 loop spans 15 amino acids. CDR3 region: CASSSGTGIHSPLHF. DNA of the CDR3: TGTGCCAGCAGCTCCGGGACAGGGATACATTCACCCCTCCACTTT. Full variable domain (outside the CDR3, taken from reference TRBV5-4 and TRBJ1-6): ETGVTQSPTHLIKTRGQQVTLRCSSQSGHNTVSWYQQALGQGPQFIFQYYREEENGRGNFPPRFSGLQFPNYSSELNVNALELDDSALYLCASSSGTGIHSPLHFGNGTRLTVT.

J is TRBJ2-1 and V is TRBV10-1, with 7 bases fitting TRBD2. The CDR3 contains 14 residues. The germline gives CDR1 WNHNN, CDR2 SYGVQD (reference sequence). V dropped 5 bases and J dropped 2; count of bases not matched to a gene: 3. CDR3 sequence (DNA): TGCGCCAGCAGTAGCGGGGTAGCCTACAATGAGCAGTTCTTC. It specifies CASSSGVAYNEQFF.

V gene TRBV5-1 combines with J gene TRBJ2-3, with D perhaps TRBD1 or TRBD2 (5 bases each). Trimming removed 4 bases at V and 4 bases at J, with 13 bases between. Germline V gene sequence: CDR1 SGHRS, CDR2 YFSETQ. This CDR3 is 14 amino acids long. In DNA, the CDR3 is TGCGCCAGCAGCGAAGGGACGGCTTCAGATACGCAGTATTTT. Protein sequence: CASSEGTASDTQYF.

The V and J genes are TRBV30 and TRBJ2-3; TRBD2 matches at 7 bases. The CDR3 covers 12 residues. Germline V gives CDR1 GTSNPN, CDR2 SVGIG (reference sequence). V lost 4 bases and J lost 4; bases outside the gene matches: 2. CDR3 bases: TGTGCCTGGACTAGCGGTTCAGATACGCAGTATTTT. Translated, it gives CAWTSGSDTQYF.

The J gene is TRBJ1-2, the V gene TRBV29-1, with D maybe TRBD1 (5 bases). CDR1 and CDR2 (germline): SQVTM, ANQGSEA. The V end was cut by 7 bases, the J end by 7 bases, with 16 bases between. The CDR3 runs 12 residues. The CDR3 sequence is CSGFGQGRGYTF. The CDR3 DNA reads TGCAGCGGCTTCGGGCAGGGCCGTGGCTACACCTTC.